This T cell receptor beta chain is from a study of blood T cell repertoires in COVID-19. Study details: The United States, Italy and Spain provided the acute and convalescent COVID-19 samples. The analysed material was cDNA or gDNA that came from T cells, B-cell-depleted T cells, or PBMCs.

Germline CDR1 ENHRY, CDR2 SYGVKD. The ends lost 3 bases at V and 8 bases at J; junction bases unmatched: 7. The CDR3 has 15 residues. Authors' methods: How many nucleated cells were present was estimated from reference gene primer amplification. Assay: immunoSEQ multiplex PCR; the TCRdb copy retains only in-frame clones and omits some. Clone size and V and J calls were adopted from that table, with D and trimming inferred from the DNA. The sample has under 300,000 clones, roughly four fifths seen once. This chain links TRBV10-3 with TRBJ2-1, with TRBD2 matching over 10 bases. The clonotype comes from a woman of 80 years or more with acute or convalescent COVID-19. Sequencing used peripheral blood. The CDR3 DNA reads TGTGCCATCAGTGACGGAGCGGGGGGGGCATATGAGCAGTTCTTC. It codes for CAISDGAGGAYEQFF.